Listed below are T cell receptor beta chains from one sample, sequenced in a study of CD8 T cells in Susac syndrome. One entry per CDR3 protein results from TCRdb running MiXCR on the immunoSEQ multiplex PCR reads. This table holds roughly 200,000 distinct CDR3 sequences, roughly 95% found once. The sequenced sample consisted of CD4+ T cells from PBMCs. These receptors were taken from a human donor in good health. Both conserved end residues are part of each CDR3. D genes are given only for firm matches. The size field is filled for only some rows; it gives once, few, many or a size class.

TRBV29-1	.	.	TRBJ1-1	13	TGCAGCGTTGAAGGGCCTTTGAACACTGAAGCTTTCTTT	CSVEGPLNTEAFF
TRBV14	.	.	TRBJ2-3	12	TGTGCCAGCGGTTGGTTATCAGATACGCAGTATTTT	CASGWLSDTQYF
TRBV20-1	.	TRBD1	TRBJ1-5	15	TGCAGTGCTAGACGGGACAGATATAGCAATCAGCCCCAGCATTTT	CSARRDRYSNQPQHF
TRBV9	.	.	TRBJ2-2	16	TGTGCCAGCAGCTCTTACGACCGGGGCGTATCCGGGGAGCTGTTTTTT	CASSSYDRGVSGELFF
TRBV15	.	.	TRBJ1-3	15	TGTGCCACCAGCAGGCTCGGAGGGGCTGGAAACACCATATATTTT	CATSRLGGAGNTIYF
TRBV30	.	.	TRBJ1-4	12	TGTGCCTACGATGGGGTTGATGAAAAACTGTTTTTT	CAYDGVDEKLFF
TRBV20-1	.	TRBD2	TRBJ2-1	12	TGCAGTGCTTTGGGGGGGGGTCCTGAGCAGTTCTTC	CSALGGGPEQFF
TRBV3-1	.	TRBD2	TRBJ2-1	16	TGTGCCAGCACCAAGAGAGCGGGGTTAGCCAAAAATGAGCAGTTCTTC	CASTKRAGLAKNEQFF
TRBV29-1	.	TRBD1	TRBJ2-1	16	TGCAGCGTTGAAGGGAGAACAGGGTGGACAGGCAATGAGCAGTTCTTC	CSVEGRTGWTGNEQFF
TRBV7-2	.	.	TRBJ2-5	16	TGTGCCAGCAGCCCCAGGTCACCAGCCGACCAAGAGACCCAGTACTTC	CASSPRSPADQETQYF
TRBV30	.	TRBD2	TRBJ2-3	18	TGTGCCTGGAGGTCTCATAGCGGGAGGGCGACTAGCACAGATACGCAGTATTTT	CAWRSHSGRATSTDTQYF
TRBV12-3/TRBV12-4	.	.	TRBJ1-2	13	TGTGCCAGCAGGCCCGACAGGCCCTATGGCTACACCTTC	CASRPDRPYGYTF
TRBV3-1	.	.	TRBJ1-1	11	TGTGCCAGCAGCCAGCAGGGAGTCGCTTTCTTT	CASSQQGVAFF
TRBV4-2	.	.	TRBJ1-2	14	TGTGCCAGCAGCCAAGATCGGGGCCTCTATGGCTACACCTTC	CASSQDRGLYGYTF
TRBV29-1	few	TRBD1	TRBJ2-7	13	TGCAGCGTTGAAGTGGACAGGCTCGGCGAGCAGTACTTC	CSVEVDRLGEQYF
TRBV29-1	.	.	TRBJ1-1	12	TGCAGCGTTGAAGGGGACGGACCTGAAGCTTTCTTT	CSVEGDGPEAFF
TRBV27	once	TRBD1	TRBJ2-1	16	TGTGCCAGCAGTTCCTGGGGACAGGGGCCCTTCAATGAGCAGTTCTTC	CASSSWGQGPFNEQFF
TRBV6-6	.	TRBD2	TRBJ2-7	13	TGTGCCACCCACTGGGAGGGAACCTACGAGCAGTACTTC	CATHWEGTYEQYF
TRBV5-1	.	.	TRBJ2-2	14	TGCGCCAGCAGCTTGGACCCTCTTACCGGGGAGCTGTTTTTT	CASSLDPLTGELFF
TRBV2	.	TRBD2	TRBJ2-1	16	TGTGCCAGCAGTGAATTGGGGCTAGCGGGAGCGGATGAGCAGTTCTTC	CASSELGLAGADEQFF
TRBV5-6	once	TRBD1	TRBJ2-3	15	TGTGCCAGCAGCTCCCAGGGACAGGAGGCAGATACGCAGTATTTT	CASSSQGQEADTQYF
TRBV9	.	.	TRBJ2-7	14	TGTGCCAGCAGCGTTCGACCGGGACCGTACGAGCAGTACTTC	CASSVRPGPYEQYF
TRBV25-1	.	.	TRBJ2-1	11	TGTGCCAGTGGTCGACTCAATGAGCAGTTCTTC	CASGRLNEQFF
TRBV29-1	.	.	TRBJ1-1	11	TGCAGCGTAACAGGGAACACTGAAGCTTTCTTT	CSVTGNTEAFF
TRBV30	.	.	TRBJ2-1	12	TGTGCCTGGAGTGTACGGAAAAGTGAGCAGTTCTTC	CAWSVRKSEQFF
TRBV24-1	.	.	TRBJ2-5	14	TGTGCCACCAGTGATTTCAGGAGAGGGGAGACCCAGTACTTC	CATSDFRRGETQYF
TRBV10-3	.	.	TRBJ1-1	11	TGTGCCATCAGTGATGTCACTGAAGCTTTCTTT	CAISDVTEAFF
TRBV6-1	.	TRBD1	TRBJ2-2	16	TGTGCCAGCAGTGATCCGGGACAGGAAATTGCCGGGGAGCTGTTTTTT	CASSDPGQEIAGELFF
TRBV3-1	.	TRBD1	TRBJ2-2	15	TGTGCCAGCAGCCAAGACGGACAGGTCCTTGGGGAGCTGTTTTTT	CASSQDGQVLGELFF
TRBV9	.	.	TRBJ2-7	14	TGTGCCAGCAGCTCCTCTCAGGGATCCTACGAGCAGTACTTC	CASSSSQGSYEQYF
TRBV11-2	.	.	TRBJ2-3	16	TGTGCCAGCAGCTTAACCGACAGCTACTACACAGATACGCAGTATTTT	CASSLTDSYYTDTQYF
TRBV20-1	.	TRBD1	TRBJ2-1	15	TGCAGTCCCTCTCAGGGGGCGGAATCCTACAATGAGCAGTTCTTC	CSPSQGAESYNEQFF
TRBV19	.	TRBD1	TRBJ2-1	14	TGTGCCAGTACAGGGGGCGCGTCAAAGAGTGAGCAGTTCTTC	CASTGGASKSEQFF
TRBV20-1	.	.	TRBJ2-4	15	TGCAGTGCTAGAGAAGACGGGAGTAGGGGTAACATTCAGTACTTC	CSAREDGSRGNIQYF
TRBV29-1	.	TRBD1	TRBJ2-5	12	TGCAGCGTAAGGGACAGTGAAGAGACCCAGTACTTC	CSVRDSEETQYF
TRBV7-3	.	TRBD1	TRBJ1-2	15	TGTGCCAGCAGTCCTAGCGGGACAGCGAACTATGGCTACACCTTC	CASSPSGTANYGYTF
TRBV3-1	.	.	TRBJ1-2	12	TGTGCCAGCACTCCAACGGGCGGCGGCTACACCTTC	CASTPTGGGYTF
TRBV27	.	.	TRBJ2-5	14	TGTGCCAGCAGTTTTATCCAGGGCGGTGAGACCCAGTACTTC	CASSFIQGGETQYF
TRBV20-1	few	.	TRBJ1-2	12	TGCAGTGCTAGAGATTTGGGCGATGGCTACACCTTC	CSARDLGDGYTF
TRBV7-2	.	TRBD1	TRBJ1-6	15	TGTGCCAGCAGCTTAGACCGGGACAGGGCCTCACCCCTCCACTTT	CASSLDRDRASPLHF
TRBV15	.	.	TRBJ2-7	14	TGTGCCACCAGCAGAGACAGGGCTGCTTACGAGCAGTACTTC	CATSRDRAAYEQYF
TRBV9	.	TRBD1	TRBJ1-2	14	TGTGCCAGCAGCGCCTCGACAGGGTCCTATGGCTACACCTTC	CASSASTGSYGYTF
TRBV10-3	.	TRBD1	TRBJ2-3	13	TGTGCCATCATGGGACAGGGTTCAAATACGCAGTATTTT	CAIMGQGSNTQYF
TRBV3-1	.	TRBD2	TRBJ2-1	17	TGTGCCAGCAGCCAAGACCCGGGACTAGTAACCTACAATGAGCAGTTCTTC	CASSQDPGLVTYNEQFF
TRBV5-4	.	.	TRBJ1-1	14	TGTGCCAGCAGCTTTACGTCAGGGAACACTGAAGCTTTCTTT	CASSFTSGNTEAFF
TRBV12-3/TRBV12-4	.	TRBD1	TRBJ1-4	12	TGTGCCAGCAGGCATACAGGGGGCAAACTGTTTTTT	CASRHTGGKLFF
TRBV30	.	TRBD2	TRBJ2-2	17	TGTGCCTGGACCCCCCGAGCGGGAGTGACGATCACCGGGGAGCTGTTTTTT	CAWTPRAGVTITGELFF
TRBV24-1	.	.	TRBJ2-3	13	TGTGCCACCAGTGACTCGGACAGAGATACGCAGTATTTT	CATSDSDRDTQYF
TRBV4-1	once	TRBD1	TRBJ2-1	20	TGCGCCAGCAGCCAAGATCGATGGGCCGTGACAGGGCCCCAGCGAAATGAGCAGTTCTTC	CASSQDRWAVTGPQRNEQFF
TRBV7-2	.	TRBD1	TRBJ2-7	15	TGTGCCAGCAGCTTGGAGAGGGACAGCTCCTACGAGCAGTACTTC	CASSLERDSSYEQYF
TRBV14	.	.	TRBJ2-5	15	TGTGCCAGCAGCCAACAACTATCCCTGACAGAGACCCAGTACTTC	CASSQQLSLTETQYF
TRBV25-1	.	.	TRBJ1-2	14	TGTGCCAGCAGTGAAAGCGGGCAGACCTATGGCTACACCTTC	CASSESGQTYGYTF
TRBV20-1	.	.	TRBJ1-5	14	TGCAGTGCTACACAGGGAGGTAGCAATCAGCCCCAGCATTTT	CSATQGGSNQPQHF